This T cell receptor (beta chain) stems from a study of T cell clones after liver transplantation. About the study: As an antigen-independent comparator, third-party-reactive TCRbeta sequences came from pre-transplant mixed lymphocyte reactions.

Profiling relied on immunoSEQ multiplex PCR, and the TCRdb table lists in-frame clones only, not all of them. Among 50,000 to 55,000 clones listed, over 55% were seen once. The receptor's source is a human patient who received a liver transplant. The graft donor may be the source of some T cells. The input for sequencing was CD4+ T cells from blood, taken around 4.5 years after liver transplant.

The CDR3 loop reads CASSSLAGVSYEQYF. CDR3 nucleotide sequence: TGTGCCAGCAGCTCACTAGCGGGGGTATCGTATGAGCAGTACTTC. The chain links TRBV5-6 to TRBJ2-7; 11 nucleotides line up with TRBD2. The V gene's germline CDR1 is SGHDT and CDR2 YYEEEE. The CDR3 has 15 residues. Losses at the gene ends were 3 bases for V and 7 bases for J; bases not matched to a gene: 9.